This T cell receptor beta chain is from a study of blood T cell repertoires in COVID-19. In the study overall: Both acute and convalescent COVID-19 samples were obtained from the United States, Italy and Spain.

Sequenced by immunoSEQ multiplex PCR; TCRdb stores in-frame clones only, minus some. The data hold approximately 260,000 clones, with 90% observed a single time. The CDR3 extends over 14 amino acids. The V end lost 3 bases, the J end lost 4 bases, and 9 bases lay between the germline ends. Looked up from germline, CDR1 is SGHAT and CDR2 is FQNNGV. The receptor was isolated from a woman aged 40 to 50 with acute or convalescent COVID-19. The sequenced material came from peripheral blood. This rearrangement joins TRBV11-2 to TRBJ2-2; TRBD1 might be the D (6 bases). The CDR3: CASSFGRGTGELFF. In DNA, the CDR3 is TGTGCCAGCAGCTTCGGCAGGGGCACCGGGGAGCTGTTTTTT.